What follows are 15 T cell receptor beta chains derived from one specimen sequenced in a study of shared clonotypes between healthy human individuals. Assay: immunoSEQ multiplex PCR; the TCRdb copy retains only in-frame clones and omits some. The sample has over a million clones, more than 75% seen once. The sample was memory CD4+ T cells from PBMCs. Subset here: CD45RA-negative fraction. Receptors were obtained from a man younger than 35 in good health. Some clones in this sample may be carry-over from other donors' samples.

The chain links TRBV5-1 to TRBJ1-4; no firm D call. Germline V gene sequence: CDR1 SGHRS, CDR2 YFSETQ. The CDR3 runs 14 residues. V lost 4 bases and J 3 bases, leaving 10 bases between the germline ends. The CDR3 is CASSPSGSNEKLFF. CDR3 in DNA: TGCGCCAGCAGCCCCAGCGGTTCTAATGAAAAACTGTTTTTT.

This clone occurred a few times. The genes are TRBV19 and TRBJ2-1; TRBD2 is a possible D gene (5 bases). The CDR3 runs to 14 residues. Germline values: CDR1 LNHDA, CDR2 SQIVND (reference sequence). Trimming pared 3 bases from V and 5 bases from J, leaving 11 bases between. The CDR3 coding sequence is TGTGCCAGTAGTATCAGAATCGGGGACAATGAGCAGTTCTTC. It yields the protein CASSIRIGDNEQFF.

This clone was observed a few times. This rearrangement joins TRBV2 to TRBJ2-5; 8 nucleotides match TRBD2. Germline V gene data show CDR1 as SNHLY and CDR2 as FYNNEI. With 6 bases clipped from V and 4 bases from J, the junction kept 7 bases outside the gene matches. This CDR3 has 14 amino acids. This chain's CDR3 is CASSDGRARETQYF. The CDR3 region has the DNA TGTGCCAGCAGCGACGGGAGGGCCAGAGAGACCCAGTACTTC.

This chain links TRBV5-1 with TRBJ2-1; 8 nucleotides agree with TRBD2. V shed 4 bases and J 0 bases; nucleotides not matched to a gene: 12. The germline gives CDR1 SGHRS, CDR2 YFSETQ. This CDR3 spans 18 amino acids. This chain's CDR3 is CASSDFSGTLSSYNEQFF. CDR3 coding DNA: TGCGCCAGCAGCGACTTTAGCGGGACGCTGAGCTCCTACAATGAGCAGTTCTTC.

Note on this clone: Different DNA sequences within this sample yield the same CDR3. J is TRBJ2-6 and V is TRBV9; D ambiguous. Trimming cost V 0 bases and J 0 bases, with 4 bases left between them. CDR3 length equals 15 residues. CDR1 SGDLS and CDR2 YYNGEE come from the germline V gene. The CDR3 DNA follows: TGTGCCAGCAGCGTAGGTACCTCTGGGGCCAACGTCCTGACTTTC. Its protein product is CASSVGTSGANVLTF.

This clone was seen many times. This sequence joins TRBV9 and TRBJ1-4, with D possibly matching TRBD1 (6 bases). Germline assignment: CDR1 SGDLS and CDR2 YYNGEE. The CDR3 has 14 residues. V lost 3 bases to trimming and J lost 4 bases, with 10 bases between them. The CDR3 DNA follows: TGTGCCAGCAGCGAACAGGGTTTTAATGAAAAACTGTTTTTT. Translated: CASSEQGFNEKLFF.

This clone was detected many times. V usage is TRBV18 and J usage is TRBJ1-2; D is possibly TRBD1 (5 bases). CDR3 length: 15 residues. V lost 4 bases and J 3 bases, leaving 15 bases between the germline ends. CDR1 and CDR2 from the germline V gene are KGHSH and LQKENI. The CDR3 DNA reads as TGTGCCAGCTCACGCACCGGGACGGACCACTATGGCTACACCTTC. Translating it yields CASSRTGTDHYGYTF.

In the case of this clone: A far larger clone is just one base off, so this is likely a read error. Other DNA sequences in this specimen translate into the identical CDR3. The rearrangement joins TRBV5-1 to TRBJ2-5, with D possibly TRBD2 on 5 matching bases. CDR1 SGHRS and CDR2 YFSETQ come from the germline V gene. This CDR3 spans 18 amino acids. CDR3 in amino acids: CASSLRGLNGLDGETQYF. The CDR3 nucleotides read TGCGCCAGCAGCTTGCGAGGTCTTAATGGGCTAGATGGGGAGACCCAATACTTC.

The chain uses TRBV9 and TRBJ2-7; 7 bases map to TRBD1. The CDR3 extends over 16 amino acids. Germline assignment: CDR1 SGDLS and CDR2 YYNGEE. J was trimmed by 1 base and V by 3 bases; bases with no gene match: 10. The chain's CDR3 is CASSARQGSQSYEQYF. The CDR3, as DNA: TGTGCCAGCAGCGCCCGACAGGGCAGCCAATCCTACGAGCAGTACTTC.

The chain joins TRBV28 to TRBJ2-6, with D perhaps given as TRBD1 or TRBD2 (5 bases each). Per the germline V gene, CDR1 is MDHEN and CDR2 is SYDVKM. This CDR3 is 20 amino acids long. With 2 bases removed from V and 1 base from J, the gap between germline ends came to 21 bases. CDR3 bases: TGTGCCAGCAGTTTACCGGCCCGGGGCCATCGAAGGTCTGGGGCCAACGTCCTGACTTTC. Amino acid sequence: CASSLPARGHRRSGANVLTF.

CDR3 DNA: TGTGCCAGTGGGACTAGCGGGAGGGGATACGAGCAGTACTTC. Encoded protein: CASGTSGRGYEQYF. The chain has TRBV28 and TRBJ2-7; 16 nucleotides line up with TRBD2. Germline CDR1 is MDHEN and CDR2 is SYDVKM. Unmatched junction bases numbered 3, after V lost 9 bases and J lost 4 bases. The CDR3 extends over 14 amino acids.

The gene calls are TRBV5-1 and TRBJ2-5, with D perhaps being TRBD1 or TRBD2 (6 bases each). This CDR3 has 12 amino acids. Germline V gives CDR1 SGHRS, CDR2 YFSETQ. The V end lost 0 bases, the J end lost 11 bases, and 11 bases lay between the germline ends. The CDR3: CASSLVRGEQYF. CDR3 nucleotides: TGCGCCAGCAGCTTGGTTAGGGGGGAGCAGTACTTC.

The rearrangement uses TRBV10-3 and TRBJ1-1; D gene uncertain. CDR3 length: 13 amino acids. The V and J ends lost 4 bases and 3 bases respectively, with 9 bases between them. The germline CDR1 and CDR2 sequences are ENHRY and SYGVKD. The CDR3 sequence: CAISGRQDTEAFF. The CDR3, as DNA: TGTGCCATCAGTGGACGTCAGGACACTGAAGCTTTCTTT.

The chain couples TRBV30 to TRBJ1-1; possible D gene TRBD1, 6 bases. V shed 2 bases and J shed 4 bases, with 11 bases lying between them. Germline-derived CDR1 and CDR2 are GTSNPN and SVGIG (reference sequence). This CDR3 comprises 13 residues. CDR3 coding DNA: TGTGCCTGGAGTATAACAGGGTTCACTGAAGCTTTCTTT. Translating gives CAWSITGFTEAFF.

This clone appeared a single time. V and J are TRBV28 and TRBJ2-5; D may be TRBD1 (6 bases). The germline V and J ends were trimmed by 6 bases and 4 bases, with 12 bases remaining between them. There are 13 residues in the CDR3. CDR1 is MDHEN and CDR2 is SYDVKM in the germline V gene. The chain's CDR3 is CASRGGGRETQYF. The CDR3 DNA sequence: TGTGCCAGCAGGGGTGGGGGCCGAGAGACCCAGTACTTC.